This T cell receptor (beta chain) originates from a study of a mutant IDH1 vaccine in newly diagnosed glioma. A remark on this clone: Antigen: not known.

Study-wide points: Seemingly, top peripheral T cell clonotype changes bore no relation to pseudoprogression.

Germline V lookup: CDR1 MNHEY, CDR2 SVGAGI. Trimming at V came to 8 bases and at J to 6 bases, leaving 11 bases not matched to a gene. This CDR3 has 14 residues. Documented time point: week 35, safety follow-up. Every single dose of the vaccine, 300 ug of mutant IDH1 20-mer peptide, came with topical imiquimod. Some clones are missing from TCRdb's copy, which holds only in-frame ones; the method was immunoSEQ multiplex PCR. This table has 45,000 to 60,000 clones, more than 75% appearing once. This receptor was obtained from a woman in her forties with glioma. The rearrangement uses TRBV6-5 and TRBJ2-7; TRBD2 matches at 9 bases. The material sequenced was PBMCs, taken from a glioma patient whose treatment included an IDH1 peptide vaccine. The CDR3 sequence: CASGAGGPVFEQYF. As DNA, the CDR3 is TGTGCCAGCGGGGCGGGGGGGCCTGTATTCGAGCAGTACTTC.